This T cell receptor beta chain was profiled in a study of human T cells and chemical hapten exposure. The wider study: Among samples, TCR yields varied mainly because of small differences in pooled library volume. General observations from the study: The donors suffered from alopecia, so their immune response may not match that of healthy people.

The library tagged individual cDNA molecules with unique molecular identifiers. MiXCR, run by TCRdb on the RACE reads, gives a single entry per CDR3 protein. The repertoire has some 38,000 distinct CDR3 sequences, around 6.4% of them found once; the top ten carry around 10%. Time point of the sample: patch test 1, 2 weeks after DPC sensitization. Treatment noted: therapeutic diphenylcyclopropenone sensitization with weekly scalp DPC. Total RNA was extracted from unfractionated whole blood. Blood sampling occurred before each patch-test application. This clonotype was counted only a few times. Its matching antigen is unknown. The specimen was whole blood, collected in connection with sensitization to the hapten diphenylcyclopropenone (DPC). This TCR was sampled from a woman aged 30 to 39 with alopecia areata. Some clones in this sample may be carry-over from other donors' samples.

CDR3 sequence (DNA): TGTGCCAGCAGCCCCCGCCCGACCGGGACAGGGCGCGTTATAGGTGAAAAACTGTTTTTT. It translates to CASSPRPTGTGRVIGEKLFF. The V call is TRBV7-2, the J call TRBJ1-4; 9 bases map to TRBD1. Germline V gene data show CDR1 as SGHTA and CDR2 as FQGNSA. Trimming took 5 bases from V and 7 from J; bases not matched to a gene: 23. The CDR3 contains 20 residues.